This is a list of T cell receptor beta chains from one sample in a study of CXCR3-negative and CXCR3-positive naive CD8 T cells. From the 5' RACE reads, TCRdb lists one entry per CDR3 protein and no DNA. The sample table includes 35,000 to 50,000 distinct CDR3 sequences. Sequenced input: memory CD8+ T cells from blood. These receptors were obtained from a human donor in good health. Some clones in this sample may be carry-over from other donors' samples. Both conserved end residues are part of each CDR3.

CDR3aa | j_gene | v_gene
CASSASTGAAFF | TRBJ1-1 | TRBV9
CASKPEYSNQPQHF | TRBJ1-5 | TRBV27
CSARDLTGVNQPQHF | TRBJ1-5 | TRBV20-1
CASVVGETQYF | TRBJ2-5 | TRBV28
CASSLAVTGSGANVLTF | TRBJ2-6 | TRBV5-1
CASSDSTSPGELFF | TRBJ2-2 | TRBV6-4
CASSPGLGEKLFF | TRBJ1-4 | TRBV7-8
CATSSASGRRSYEQFF | TRBJ2-1 | TRBV15
CASSQDTGTVDTQYF | TRBJ2-3 | TRBV4-3
CASSPSGGASDTQYF | TRBJ2-3 | TRBV6-4
CASSDRNRYNEQFF | TRBJ2-1 | TRBV4-2
CASSLGGQYYNEQFF | TRBJ2-1 | TRBV7-9
CASSPTSYNEQFF | TRBJ2-1 | TRBV4-2
CASSLVPGDEQFF | TRBJ2-1 | TRBV7-6
CASRINTYWRTDGIGLTGELFF | TRBJ2-2 | TRBV5-6
CASSEGQGSSYEQYF | TRBJ2-7 | TRBV9
CSVEFRDRLGLQQYF | TRBJ2-7 | TRBV29-1
CASRLMDPPEKSSYNEQFF | TRBJ2-1 | TRBV6-2/TRBV6-3
CASSPFTVDYEQYF | TRBJ2-7 | TRBV28